The rows below give T cell receptor beta chains drawn from one sample of a study of patients and donors after allogeneic stem cell transplantation. TCRdb itself ran the RT-PCR reads through MiXCR, one entry per CDR3 protein. The data show roughly 200,000 distinct CDR3 sequences, around two fifths seen once. Sequenced material: blood, either unsorted or a sorted T cell fraction (not recorded which). Receptors originate from a human donor who was either an allogeneic HSCT recipient or a stem cell or donor lymphocyte infusion donor (not recorded which). It is not recorded whose cells these are; they may come from a transplant donor. CDR3s include the opening cysteine and the closing phenylalanine or tryptophan. A D gene is named only where the DNA matches it firmly. Clone size is given for some rows only: seen once, a few or many times, or a class if the clone is expanded.

v_call: TRBV5-1
clone_size: .
j_call: TRBJ1-2
cdr3_length: 18
d_call: .
cdr3_aa: CASSFQYDPGLKNYGYTF
cdr3_nt: TGCGCCAGCAGCTTTCAATATGATCCGGGACTGAAAAACTATGGCTACACCTTC

v_call: TRBV7-2
clone_size: few
j_call: TRBJ1-1
cdr3_length: 11
d_call: .
cdr3_aa: CASSLAPTAFF
cdr3_nt: TGTGCCAGCAGCTTAGCGCCGACGGCTTTCTTT

v_call: TRBV20-1
clone_size: .
j_call: TRBJ2-1
cdr3_length: 17
d_call: TRBD2
cdr3_aa: CSARDLLAGAAYNEQFF
cdr3_nt: TGCAGTGCTAGAGATCTCCTAGCGGGAGCAGCTTACAATGAGCAGTTCTTC

v_call: TRBV29-1
clone_size: few
j_call: TRBJ1-3
cdr3_length: 13
d_call: .
cdr3_aa: CSVGQTPGNTIYF
cdr3_nt: TGCAGCGTTGGGCAGACCCCTGGAAACACCATATATTTT

v_call: TRBV12-3/TRBV12-4
clone_size: .
j_call: TRBJ1-5
cdr3_length: 15
d_call: .
cdr3_aa: CASSSDSYSNQPQHF
cdr3_nt: TGTGCCAGCAGTTCGGACAGTTATAGCAATCAGCCCCAGCATTTT

v_call: TRBV7-2
clone_size: .
j_call: TRBJ2-3
cdr3_length: 16
d_call: .
cdr3_aa: CASSIFPRGSTDTQYF
cdr3_nt: TGTGCCAGCAGCATTTTCCCTCGGGGGAGCACAGATACGCAGTATTTT

v_call: TRBV9
clone_size: few
j_call: TRBJ1-2
cdr3_length: 13
d_call: .
cdr3_aa: CASSVDQNYGYTF
cdr3_nt: TGTGCCAGCAGCGTAGACCAGAACTATGGCTACACCTTC

v_call: TRBV12-3/TRBV12-4
clone_size: .
j_call: TRBJ1-2
cdr3_length: 16
d_call: .
cdr3_aa: CASSLSRDWGNYGYTF
cdr3_nt: TGTGCCAGCAGTTTATCCAGGGACTGGGGTAACTATGGCTACACCTTC

v_call: TRBV3-1
clone_size: .
j_call: TRBJ2-1
cdr3_length: 13
d_call: .
cdr3_aa: CASCISRGNEQFF
cdr3_nt: TGTGCCAGCTGCATTAGCAGAGGCAATGAGCAGTTCTTC

v_call: TRBV5-1
clone_size: few
j_call: TRBJ2-7
cdr3_length: 14
d_call: .
cdr3_aa: CASSLEGELYEQYF
cdr3_nt: TGCGCCAGCAGCTTGGAAGGGGAACTCTACGAGCAGTACTTC

v_call: TRBV20-1
clone_size: few
j_call: TRBJ1-4
cdr3_length: 14
d_call: .
cdr3_aa: CSAREVVLDEKLFF
cdr3_nt: TGCAGTGCTAGAGAGGTGGTTTTGGATGAAAAACTGTTTTTT

v_call: TRBV4-1
clone_size: .
j_call: TRBJ2-3
cdr3_length: 20
d_call: .
cdr3_aa: CASSPSPLPTGASPTDTQYF
cdr3_nt: TGCGCCAGCAGCCCAAGCCCTTTGCCCACGGGAGCCTCCCCCACAGATACGCAGTATTTT

v_call: TRBV7-3
clone_size: .
j_call: TRBJ2-3
cdr3_length: 15
d_call: .
cdr3_aa: CASSLNGGVADTQYF
cdr3_nt: TGTGCCAGCAGCTTAAATGGCGGTGTCGCAGATACGCAGTATTTT

v_call: TRBV27
clone_size: once
j_call: TRBJ2-1
cdr3_length: 15
d_call: TRBD2
cdr3_aa: CASSPRGREFNEQFF
cdr3_nt: TGTGCCAGCAGCCCGCGAGGGCGGGAGTTCAATGAGCAGTTCTTC

v_call: TRBV10-3
clone_size: once
j_call: TRBJ2-7
cdr3_length: 16
d_call: .
cdr3_aa: CAISDSGGASTYEQYF
cdr3_nt: TGTGCCATCAGTGACTCGGGCGGGGCCTCCACCTACGAGCAGTACTTC

v_call: TRBV20-1
clone_size: .
j_call: TRBJ2-2
cdr3_length: 15
d_call: .
cdr3_aa: CSAILTSLHTGELFF
cdr3_nt: TGCAGTGCTATCCTGACTAGTCTCCACACCGGGGAGCTGTTTTTT